In this sample, the clone carrying this TCR beta chain turned up many times. Its antigen remains unidentified. The sample belongs to a study of T-cell reconstitution after alpha-beta-depleted transplantation in children. Study outcomes and limitations: Reportedly, only several hundred clones from non-depleted graft cells drove alpha-beta T-cell counts at about two months. At the one-year point after transplant, T-cell counts and TCRbeta diversity were found to come mostly from T cells that had been newly produced. The high TCRbeta diversity at day 60 in some patients came from surviving recipient T cells and thymic progenitors.

Unique molecular identifiers were built into the TCRbeta library. One entry per CDR3 protein results from TCRdb running MiXCR on the PCR reads. The table records 250,000 to 300,000 distinct CDR3 sequences, less than 9.5% of them present only once. CDR1 is MGHRA, CDR2 YSYEKL, per germline. This CDR3 spans 14 amino acids. The V gene lost 5 bases and the J gene lost 6 bases, with 13 bases spanning the gap. The chain has TRBV4-1 and TRBJ2-2, with D unclear. This clonotype was sampled from a female patient aged 2-10 years who had a stem cell transplant for Fanconi anemia, so the T cells may come from the graft donor. This specimen consisted of peripheral blood, obtained 360 days after TCRalphabeta/CD19-depleted stem cell transplant. CDR3 sequence reads: CASSFLIGSGELFF. The DNA of the CDR3 is TGCGCCAGCAGCTTCCTAATAGGATCCGGGGAGCTGTTTTTT.